The 24 T cell receptor beta chains presented below share a single source sample, sequenced in a study of cytomegalovirus exposure and HLA in healthy donors (dated 2017 in TCRdb). To prepare the library, the immunoSEQ multiplex PCR assay was applied. A mixture of 60 forward primers for TCR Vbeta segments and 13 reverse primers for TCR Jbeta segments was used in the multiplex PCR. The immuneACCESS repertoire file appears here via TCRdb, limited to in-frame rearrangements. These files lack a portion of the clones; in checked studies, under half of the deficit traces to unresolved V genes, and the cause of the others is not known. For this sample there are 200,000 to 300,000 clones; approximately 84% appear just once. The ten largest clones add up to roughly 2% of the sample. What was sequenced was PBMCs. The receptors were gathered from a woman aged 40 to 55 in good health and CMV-seropositive.

This chain joins TRBV2 and TRBJ1-1; possible D gene TRBD1, 5 bases. V lost 3 bases and J 5 bases, leaving 25 bases between the germline ends. The CDR3 has 18 residues. Germline V gene sequence: CDR1 SNHLY, CDR2 FYNNEI. The CDR3 DNA follows: TGTGCCAGCAGTGACCAGCCTTTGGGTATTGGGGGGGTAACTGAAGCTTTCTTT. Its protein is CASSDQPLGIGGVTEAFF.

This sequence joins TRBV7-2 and TRBJ2-1, with 12 bases aligning to TRBD2. The junction had 11 bases not matched to a gene; V was cut back by 3 bases and J by 8 bases. Germline values: CDR1 SGHTA, CDR2 FQGNSA. This CDR3 has 17 residues. The CDR3 coding sequence is TGTGCCAGCAGCTTTAGGGTTACGACTAGCGGGAGTTATGAGCAGTTCTTC. This codes for CASSFRVTTSGSYEQFF.

The chain couples TRBV28 to TRBJ2-5; 7 bases are shared with TRBD2. The CDR3 contains 14 residues. The germline CDR1 and CDR2 sequences are MDHEN and SYDVKM. Trimming cost V 9 bases and J 2 bases; bases outside gene matches: 9. CDR3 coding DNA: TGTGCCAGGGGTGCACCGGGAGGACAAGAGACCCAGTACTTC. Protein sequence: CARGAPGGQETQYF.

A note on this clone: Other DNA sequences within the sample encode an identical CDR3. CDR3 in amino acids: CASSTTKTGEQYF. Here the CDR3 DNA reads TGTGCCAGCAGTACAACGAAGACGGGTGAGCAGTACTTC. The chain couples TRBV6-1 to TRBJ2-7; D not certain. CDR3 size: 13 residues. In germline, CDR1 is MNHNS, CDR2 SASEGT. V was clipped by 5 bases and J by 7 bases, with 15 bases between them.

The chain employs TRBV5-1 and TRBJ2-2; TRBD2 matches at 12 bases. Germline trimming cut 4 bases from V and 7 bases from J; bases unmatched to any gene: 8. The CDR3 has 16 amino acids. In germline, CDR1 is SGHRS, CDR2 YFSETQ. CDR3 loop: CASSPRTSGMDGELFF. In nucleotides, the CDR3 is TGCGCCAGCAGCCCCAGGACTAGCGGGATGGACGGGGAGCTGTTTTTT.

V usage is TRBV27 and J usage is TRBJ2-5; TRBD1 matches 7 bases. After removal of 2 bases from V and 0 bases from J, the junction contained 3 bases not matched to a gene. Germline V gives CDR1 MNHEY, CDR2 SMNVEV (reference sequence). CDR3 size: 15 residues. The CDR3 spells CASSLGTVYQETQYF. In nucleotides, the CDR3 is TGTGCCAGCAGTTTAGGGACAGTGTACCAAGAGACCCAGTACTTC.

The gene calls are TRBV30 and TRBJ1-1, with D tentatively TRBD1 (5 bases). The ends were cut back, 0 bases at V and 9 bases at J, with 11 bases in the middle. CDR1 GTSNPN and CDR2 SVGIG come from the germline V gene (reference sequence). The length of the CDR3 is 12 residues. CDR3 loop: CAWSVGADKAFF. DNA for the CDR3: TGTGCCTGGAGTGTAGGGGCGGATAAAGCTTTCTTT.

The chain recombines TRBV9 with TRBJ2-1, with 10 bases fitting TRBD2. Looked up from germline, CDR1 is SGDLS and CDR2 is YYNGEE. The junction had 4 bases not matched to a gene; V was cut back by 3 bases and J by 1 base. The CDR3 extends over 16 amino acids. The CDR3 bases are TGTGCCAGCAGCGCGGGACTAGCGATTTCCTACAATGAGCAGTTCTTC. Encoded protein: CASSAGLAISYNEQFF.

In regard to this clone: At the DNA level, this CDR3 is encoded by other sequences in the same sample as well. The J gene is TRBJ2-2, the V gene TRBV6-6, with a tentative D call TRBD1 (5 bases). The CDR3 has 14 residues. In germline, CDR1 is MNHNY, CDR2 SVGAGI (reference sequence). Trimming left V 2 bases short and J 2 bases short, with 6 bases between. CDR3 region: CASSYRGNTGELFF. Here the CDR3 DNA reads TGTGCCAGCAGTTACAGGGGTAACACCGGGGAGCTGTTTTTT.

The chain employs TRBV25-1 and TRBJ1-2; the D gene is possibly TRBD1 (5 bases). Trimming removed 6 bases at V and 4 bases at J, with 15 bases between. This CDR3 spans 14 amino acids. Germline CDR1 and CDR2: MGHDK and SYGVNS. DNA of the CDR3: TGTGCCAGCAGCTTCACAGGTGCTCCCTATGGCTACACCTTC. Amino acids: CASSFTGAPYGYTF.

This clone has just one count. This sequence joins TRBV19 and TRBJ2-2; D is undetermined. There are 13 residues in the CDR3. Germline-derived CDR1 and CDR2 are LNHDA and SQIVND (reference sequence). V lost 2 bases, J lost 6 bases, and 7 bases lay in between. The CDR3 nucleotides read TGTGCCAGTAGTATAAGCGACGCCGGGGAGCTGTTTTTT. This gives the protein CASSISDAGELFF.

This chain uses TRBV11-3 with TRBJ2-1, with D possibly matching TRBD1 (5 bases). This CDR3 is 12 amino acids long. Germline V gene lookup returns CDR1 SGHNT and CDR2 YENEEA. Trimming stripped 5 bases from V and 10 bases from J, with 12 bases between. For the CDR3, the DNA is TGTGCCAGCAGCAAGACAGCTATGGAGCAGTTCTTC. Protein sequence: CASSKTAMEQFF.

The V gene is TRBV28, the J gene TRBJ1-2, with unresolved D. This CDR3 is built from 13 residues. Germline CDR1 MDHEN, CDR2 SYDVKM. Between the trimmed V and J ends, which lost 7 bases and 8 bases, there was a span of 17 bases. The CDR3 spells CASNLPGFGGYTF. The DNA for the CDR3 is TGTGCCAGCAACCTGCCCGGGTTTGGCGGCTACACCTTC.

This chain joins TRBV4-1 and TRBJ2-1, with D perhaps TRBD2 (5 bases). Trimming cost V 0 bases and J 2 bases, with 11 bases left between them. Germline CDR1 and CDR2: MGHRA and YSYEKL. The CDR3 loop spans 16 amino acids. CDR3 in amino acids: CASSQEDGDTYNEQFF. CDR3 bases: TGCGCCAGCAGCCAAGAGGACGGGGATACCTACAATGAGCAGTTCTTC.

This sequence joins TRBV19 and TRBJ1-2, with 7 positions matching TRBD1. The V segment lost 8 bases and the J segment 4 bases; nucleotides outside the gene matches: 10. The CDR3 length is 14 residues. Looked up from germline, CDR1 is LNHDA and CDR2 is SQIVND (reference sequence). CDR3 nucleotide sequence: TGTGCCAGTGCATACAGGGGTGGGGGCTATGGCTACACCTTC. Amino acid sequence: CASAYRGGGYGYTF.

The chain uses TRBV30 and TRBJ2-1; 9 positions match TRBD2. The CDR3 is 15 amino acids. Germline V gene data show CDR1 as GTSNPN and CDR2 as SVGIG (reference sequence). Trimming at V came to 0 bases and at J to 7 bases, leaving 7 bases not matched to a gene. CDR3 bases: TGTGCCTGGAGTGTACGGTCTAGCGGGGCGAATGAGCAGTTCTTC. Its translation: CAWSVRSSGANEQFF.

This chain joins TRBV5-1 and TRBJ1-1; perhaps TRBD1 as D (6 bases). From germline, CDR1 is SGHRS and CDR2 YFSETQ. The CDR3 is 14 residues long. The ends were cut back, 7 bases at V and 2 bases at J, with 15 bases in the middle. The CDR3 spells CASGSGQPNTEAFF. The CDR3 bases are TGCGCCAGCGGTTCGGGACAACCTAACACTGAAGCTTTCTTT.

The chain combines TRBV4-1 with TRBJ2-7; 8 bases match TRBD1. This CDR3 contains 18 residues. Germline loops: CDR1 MGHRA, CDR2 YSYEKL. V shed 0 bases, J shed 3 bases, and the junction held 13 bases outside the gene matches. The CDR3 region is CASSQDLQGVITNYEQYF. CDR3 nucleotides: TGCGCCAGCAGCCAAGATCTACAGGGGGTTATAACCAACTACGAGCAGTACTTC.

The CDR3 is CSASLQGRTEAFF. The CDR3 nucleotides read TGCAGCGCCTCCCTCCAGGGAAGGACTGAAGCTTTCTTT. V usage is TRBV29-1 and J usage is TRBJ1-1; D is possibly TRBD1 (5 bases). Germline V lookup: CDR1 SQVTM, CDR2 ANQGSEA. Trimming stripped 7 bases from V and 5 bases from J, with 17 bases between. The CDR3 is made up of 13 amino acids.

The V call is TRBV2, the J call TRBJ2-6; D call uncertain. The V end was cut by 10 bases, the J end by 0 bases, with 19 bases between. CDR3 length equals 17 residues. The germline CDR1 and CDR2 sequences are SNHLY and FYNNEI. Here the CDR3 DNA reads TGTGCCACCTCCCCTATGGTACCGAGCTCTGGGGCCAACGTCCTGACTTTC. Protein: CATSPMVPSSGANVLTF.

The chain links TRBV7-9 to TRBJ1-6; D remains ambiguous. V was cut by 1 base and J by 10 bases, with 14 bases left in between. Germline CDR1 and CDR2: SEHNR and FQNEAQ (reference sequence). This CDR3 contains 15 residues. CDR3 nucleotide sequence: TGTGCCAGCAGCTTAGATCCGGGGATGGGATCACCCCTCCACTTT. Amino acids: CASSLDPGMGSPLHF.

There are a few counts of this clone. This sequence joins TRBV15 and TRBJ2-3; 8 positions match TRBD2. The V gene's germline CDR1 is LNHNV and CDR2 YYDKDF (reference sequence). V dropped 0 bases and J dropped 5; count of bases not matched to a gene: 7. This CDR3 has 16 amino acids. DNA of the CDR3: TGTGCCACCAGCAGAGATCCAACGGGAGGGCGAGATACGCAGTATTTT. Residues: CATSRDPTGGRDTQYF.

In regard to this clone: The junction shows a germline mismatch at one end, possibly a read error. The V gene is TRBV29-1, the J gene TRBJ2-7, with 7 bases that match TRBD1. CDR3 size: 12 residues. Germline assignment: CDR1 SQVTM and CDR2 ANQGSEA. Written as DNA, the CDR3 is TGCAGCGTTGAAGACCTCCAGACAGGGAAACACTTC. As protein: CSVEDLQTGKHF.

The chain combines TRBV19 with TRBJ2-6; TRBD2 might be the D (5 bases). CDR1 and CDR2 (germline): LNHDA, SQIVND (reference sequence). The ends were cut back, 4 bases at V and 4 bases at J, with 17 bases in the middle. The CDR3 has 17 amino acids. The CDR3: CASSRLGRAAGANVLTF. CDR3 DNA: TGTGCCAGTAGTAGGCTAGGGAGAGCGGCCGGGGCCAACGTCCTGACTTTC.